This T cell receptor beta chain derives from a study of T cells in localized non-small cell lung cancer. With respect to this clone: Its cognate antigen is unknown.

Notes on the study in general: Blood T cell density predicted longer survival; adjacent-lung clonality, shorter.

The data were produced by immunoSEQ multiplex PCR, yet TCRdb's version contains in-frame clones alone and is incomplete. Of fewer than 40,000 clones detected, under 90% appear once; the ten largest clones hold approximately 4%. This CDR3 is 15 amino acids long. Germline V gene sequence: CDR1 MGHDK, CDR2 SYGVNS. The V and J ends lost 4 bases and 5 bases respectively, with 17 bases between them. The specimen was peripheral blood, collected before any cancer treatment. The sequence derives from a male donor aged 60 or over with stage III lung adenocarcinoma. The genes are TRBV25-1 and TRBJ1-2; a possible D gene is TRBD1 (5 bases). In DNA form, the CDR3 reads TGTGCCAGCAGTGTTCCCGGGACTGACTTATATGGCTACACCTTC. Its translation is CASSVPGTDLYGYTF.